This passage covers 11 T cell receptor beta chains from one sample sequenced in a study of blood T cell repertoires in COVID-19. Sequenced by immunoSEQ multiplex PCR; TCRdb stores in-frame clones only, minus some. The sample has hundreds of thousands of clones; roughly 85% are singletons. Sequenced material: PBMCs or T cells enriched from blood (not recorded which). These receptors were taken from a woman in her forties or fifties who had recovered from COVID-19.

The V call is TRBV9, the J call TRBJ1-4, with 10 bases identical to TRBD1. The CDR3 has 14 amino acids. V shed 6 bases and J 8 bases; nucleotides not matched to a gene: 7. Germline CDR1 reads SGDLS; CDR2 reads YYNGEE. The CDR3 protein is CASTRDRGGEKLFF. The CDR3 DNA sequence: TGTGCCAGCACCCGGGACAGGGGAGGGGAAAAACTGTTTTTT.

The chain joins TRBV27 to TRBJ2-1; 10 positions agree with TRBD2. J gave up 4 bases and V 4 bases, and 7 bases lay outside the gene matches. In germline, CDR1 is MNHEY, CDR2 SMNVEV (reference sequence). The CDR3 contains 16 residues. CDR3 DNA sequence: TGTGCCAGCAGTTGGGATAGCGGGGGGATTTACAATGAGCAGTTCTTC. Its protein is CASSWDSGGIYNEQFF.

CDR3 loop: CASSISSGTPSDTQYF. DNA of the CDR3: TGTGCCAGTAGTATTAGTAGCGGGACCCCGAGCGATACGCAGTATTTT. V usage is TRBV19 and J usage is TRBJ2-3; 8 nucleotides line up with TRBD2. Per germline, CDR1 LNHDA and CDR2 SQIVND (reference sequence). With V trimmed by 3 bases and J by 6 bases, 11 bases remained unmatched. CDR3 size: 16 residues.

The chain employs TRBV12-3 or TRBV12-4 and TRBJ2-1; D ambiguous. Trimming took 8 bases from V and 2 from J, leaving 7 bases between them. This CDR3 contains 12 residues. The CDR3 DNA follows: TGTGCCAGCTCCTTTGCCTACAATGAGCAGTTCTTC. This encodes CASSFAYNEQFF.

The chain joins TRBV6-5 to TRBJ2-7; tentatively, D is TRBD1 (6 bases). Germline lookup yields CDR1 MNHEY and CDR2 SVGAGI. Trimming left V 6 bases short and J 0 bases short, with 15 bases between. This CDR3 spans 15 amino acids. The DNA for the CDR3 is TGTGCCAGCAGCCTCAGGGGCCGGAGCTCCTACGAGCAGTACTTC. This sequence encodes CASSLRGRSSYEQYF.

This sequence joins TRBV7-9 and TRBJ2-3, with a possible D match to TRBD2 (6 bases). This CDR3 spans 12 amino acids. CDR1 and CDR2 from the germline V gene are SEHNR and FQNEAQ (reference sequence). With 2 bases removed from V and 14 bases from J, the gap between germline ends came to 14 bases. This CDR3 is CASSLFVRGRYF. The CDR3 nucleotides read TGTGCCAGCAGCTTATTTGTGCGGGGCCGGTATTTT.

The J gene is TRBJ2-1, the V gene TRBV5-1; 9 bases map to TRBD1. V shed 0 bases, J shed 4 bases, and the junction held 2 bases outside the gene matches. Per the germline V gene, CDR1 is SGHRS and CDR2 is YFSETQ. The CDR3 runs to 15 residues. As DNA, the CDR3 is TGCGCCAGCAGCTTGGGGGGACAGGGTTACAATGAGCAGTTCTTC. Protein sequence: CASSLGGQGYNEQFF. The whole variable domain, filled in from reference TRBV5-1 and TRBJ2-1, reads KAGVTQTPRYLIKTRGQQVTLSCSPISGHRSVSWYQQTPGQGLQFLFEYFSETQRNKGNFPGRFSGRQFSNSRSEMNVSTLELGDSALYLCASSLGGQGYNEQFFGPGTRLTVL.

The chain links TRBV27 to TRBJ1-2, with 7 bases matching TRBD1. In germline, CDR1 is MNHEY, CDR2 SMNVEV (reference sequence). Trimming took 7 bases from V and 2 from J; bases not matched to a gene: 10. The CDR3 runs 15 residues. CDR3 nucleotide sequence: TGTGCCAGCACCGTGAGTTCCAGGGGGAACTATGGCTACACCTTC. Translating gives CASTVSSRGNYGYTF.

This clone has just a few counts. The genes are TRBV5-4 and TRBJ1-1, with D perhaps matching TRBD1 (5 bases). The CDR3 contains 15 residues. CDR1 and CDR2 (germline): SGHNT, YYREEE (reference sequence). Trimming removed 4 bases at V and 7 bases at J, with 20 bases between. The CDR3 nucleotides are TGTGCCAGCAGCCCAACGCGGAGGGGAAAGGGTGAAGCTTTCTTT. Translated, it gives CASSPTRRGKGEAFF.

V gene TRBV28 combines with J gene TRBJ2-1, with D tentatively TRBD2 (5 bases). Trimming shortened V by 8 bases and J by 7 bases, and 18 bases separated the two germline ends. CDR3 length: 14 residues. The germline gives CDR1 MDHEN, CDR2 SYDVKM. The CDR3 region is CASSGSLTGNEQFF. The DNA of the CDR3 is TGTGCCAGCTCGGGGTCCTTGACTGGTAATGAGCAGTTCTTC.

This clone was observed a single time. The chain has TRBV20-1 and TRBJ1-5; possibly TRBD1 for D (5 bases). Germline values: CDR1 DFQATT, CDR2 SNEGSKA (reference sequence). Between the trimmed V and J ends, which lost 3 bases and 6 bases, there was a span of 12 bases. The CDR3 loop spans 13 amino acids. The CDR3 DNA sequence: TGCAGTGCTAGTGTAAGGGGCACTCAGCCCCAGCATTTT. This sequence encodes CSASVRGTQPQHF.